These T cell receptor beta chains were read from a single sample in a study of cytomegalovirus exposure and HLA in healthy donors. Using immunoSEQ multiplex PCR, the repertoire was profiled, and TCRdb retains in-frame clones only, with some absent. Of around 190,000 clones listed, roughly 80% are singletons. The sequencing sample was made of PBMCs. The receptors derive from a man aged 55-75 years in good health and CMV-seronegative. CDR3s include the opening cysteine and the closing phenylalanine or tryptophan.

v_gene: TRBV6-6; j_gene: TRBJ1-3; CDR3aa: CASTPGPSGNTIYF
v_gene: TRBV6-5; j_gene: TRBJ2-3; CDR3aa: CASSQLAGPTDTQYF
v_gene: TRBV25-1; j_gene: TRBJ2-7; CDR3aa: CASSETSGSRYEQYF
v_gene: TRBV6-1; j_gene: TRBJ1-2; CDR3aa: CASKTAVNYGYTF
v_gene: TRBV19; j_gene: TRBJ1-1; CDR3aa: CASTSPGGGTEAFF
v_gene: TRBV11-2; j_gene: TRBJ2-3; CDR3aa: CASSFGTGGADTQYF
v_gene: TRBV6-1; j_gene: TRBJ1-6; CDR3aa: CASSESSARRNSPLHF
v_gene: TRBV18; j_gene: TRBJ2-5; CDR3aa: CASSRQVQETQYF
v_gene: TRBV5-4; j_gene: TRBJ2-2; CDR3aa: CASSSGGGDTGELFF
v_gene: TRBV29-1; j_gene: TRBJ2-7; CDR3aa: CSVRERGQSSYEQYF
v_gene: TRBV19; j_gene: TRBJ2-1; CDR3aa: CASAPDFAYNEQFF
v_gene: TRBV7-8; j_gene: TRBJ1-2; CDR3aa: CASSLEGRRTHGYTF
v_gene: TRBV5-1; j_gene: TRBJ1-2; CDR3aa: CASSYGRQINYGYTF
v_gene: TRBV14; j_gene: NA; CDR3aa: CASSKTYEQYF
v_gene: TRBV7-3; j_gene: TRBJ2-2; CDR3aa: CASSRLAGVPGELFF
v_gene: TRBV5-6; j_gene: TRBJ2-1; CDR3aa: CASRLGRVFSEQFF
v_gene: TRBV21-1; j_gene: TRBJ2-5; CDR3aa: CASSKEQGKRRQETQYF
v_gene: TRBV7-9; j_gene: TRBJ1-2; CDR3aa: CASSLASRSANYGYTF
v_gene: TRBV4-1; j_gene: TRBJ1-2; CDR3aa: CASSQGDDRANYGYTF
v_gene: TRBV2; j_gene: TRBJ1-2; CDR3aa: CASSALAVRYGYTF
v_gene: TRBV6-6; j_gene: TRBJ1-1; CDR3aa: CASSYPGGGTEAFF
v_gene: TRBV19; j_gene: TRBJ2-5; CDR3aa: CASSKGVQETQYF
v_gene: TRBV27; j_gene: TRBJ2-5; CDR3aa: CASQQGTEETQYF
v_gene: TRBV13; j_gene: TRBJ2-7; CDR3aa: CASSPTDRERQYF
v_gene: TRBV19; j_gene: TRBJ2-7; CDR3aa: CASSIDRGPYEQYF
v_gene: TRBV7-3; j_gene: TRBJ1-1; CDR3aa: CASSSGTETEAFF
v_gene: TRBV5-4; j_gene: TRBJ2-1; CDR3aa: CASSLGLAGAYNEQFF
v_gene: TRBV19; j_gene: TRBJ2-7; CDR3aa: CASTGGSYEQYF
v_gene: TRBV5-4; j_gene: TRBJ2-1; CDR3aa: CASSLVSYNEQFF
v_gene: TRBV6-1; j_gene: TRBJ1-5; CDR3aa: CASRLQGNQPQHF
v_gene: TRBV19; j_gene: TRBJ1-5; CDR3aa: CASSMGQGQGPQHF
v_gene: TRBV7-2; j_gene: TRBJ2-1; CDR3aa: CASSLAANSYNEQFF
v_gene: TRBV29-1; j_gene: TRBJ2-3; CDR3aa: CSAAGTGSIDTQYF
v_gene: TRBV7-6; j_gene: TRBJ1-1; CDR3aa: CASSPTGMNTEAFF
v_gene: TRBV5-1; j_gene: TRBJ1-1; CDR3aa: CASSLEGPPMNTEAFF
v_gene: TRBV5-1; j_gene: TRBJ2-7; CDR3aa: CASSGDRGKYF
v_gene: TRBV29-1; j_gene: TRBJ2-1; CDR3aa: CSVTTSGIGNEQFF
v_gene: TRBV5-6; j_gene: TRBJ2-2; CDR3aa: CASSTGTGIGELFF
v_gene: TRBV5-1; j_gene: TRBJ1-1; CDR3aa: CASSLTGGRIGEARMCEAFF
v_gene: TRBV7-3; j_gene: TRBJ2-5; CDR3aa: CASSIGLAGRAETQYF
v_gene: TRBV29-1; j_gene: TRBJ2-3; CDR3aa: CSVELADTQYF
v_gene: TRBV10-3; j_gene: TRBJ2-7; CDR3aa: CATTKWERNYEQYF
v_gene: TRBV9; j_gene: TRBJ2-7; CDR3aa: CASSVGDRGTSSYEQYF
v_gene: TRBV29-1; j_gene: TRBJ2-7; CDR3aa: CSVEEGARFPYEQYF